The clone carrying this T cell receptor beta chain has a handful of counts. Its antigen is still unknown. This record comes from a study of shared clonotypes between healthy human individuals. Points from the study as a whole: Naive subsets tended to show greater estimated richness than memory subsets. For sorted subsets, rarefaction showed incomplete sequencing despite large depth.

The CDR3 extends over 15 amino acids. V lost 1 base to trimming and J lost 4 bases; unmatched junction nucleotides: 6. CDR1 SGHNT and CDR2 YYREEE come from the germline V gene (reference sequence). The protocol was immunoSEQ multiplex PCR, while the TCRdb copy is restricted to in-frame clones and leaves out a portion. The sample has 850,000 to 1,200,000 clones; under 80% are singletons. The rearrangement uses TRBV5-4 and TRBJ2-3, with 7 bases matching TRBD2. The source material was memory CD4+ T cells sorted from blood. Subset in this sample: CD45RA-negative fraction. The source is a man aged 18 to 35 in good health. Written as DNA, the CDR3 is TGTGCCAGCAGCTTGCCGGGGGGTAGTGCAGATACGCAGTATTTT. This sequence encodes CASSLPGGSADTQYF.